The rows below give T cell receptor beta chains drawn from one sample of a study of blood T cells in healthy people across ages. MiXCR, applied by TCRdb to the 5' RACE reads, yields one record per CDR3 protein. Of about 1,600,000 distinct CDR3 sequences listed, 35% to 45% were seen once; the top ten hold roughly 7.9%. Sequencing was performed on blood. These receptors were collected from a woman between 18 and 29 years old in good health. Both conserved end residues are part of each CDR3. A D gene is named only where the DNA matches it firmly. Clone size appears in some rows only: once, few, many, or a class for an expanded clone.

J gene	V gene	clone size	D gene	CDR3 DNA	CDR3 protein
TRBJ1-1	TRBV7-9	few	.	TGTGCCAGCAGCTCCAACGGGAACACTGAAGCTTTCTTT	CASSSNGNTEAFF
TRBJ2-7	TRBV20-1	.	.	TGCAGTGCTACGAATCCGCGGTTTGACAATGAGCAGTACTTC	CSATNPRFDNEQYF
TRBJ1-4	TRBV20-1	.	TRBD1	TGCAGTGCTAGATCGACAGGGGGCGCAACTAATGAAAAACTGTTTTTT	CSARSTGGATNEKLFF
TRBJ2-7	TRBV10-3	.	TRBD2	TGTGCCATCAGTGGACTAGCGGGAGTTGCGGGCTACGAGCAGTACTTC	CAISGLAGVAGYEQYF
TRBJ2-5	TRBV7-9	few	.	TGTGCCAGCAGCCCTAGGCTCCTAAGAAACCAAGAGACCCAGTACTTC	CASSPRLLRNQETQYF
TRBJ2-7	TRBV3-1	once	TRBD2	TGTGCCAGCAGCCAAGATATAGGAGGTACTAGCGGAACCCCCTACGAGCAGTACTTC	CASSQDIGGTSGTPYEQYF
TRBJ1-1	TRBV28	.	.	TGTGCCAGCAGCCCAGGGGTAACCAATAAAGCTTTCTTT	CASSPGVTNKAFF
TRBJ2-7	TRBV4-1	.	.	TGCGCCAGCAGCCAAGAAGCGGTGGCGGCTACTTACGAGCAGTACTTC	CASSQEAVAATYEQYF
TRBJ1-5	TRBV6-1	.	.	TGTGCCAGCAGGTCGACAGTGTTTCAGCCCCAGCATTTT	CASRSTVFQPQHF
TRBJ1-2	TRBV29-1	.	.	TGCATCGTTCGGTCAGGGGATGGCTACACCTTC	CIVRSGDGYTF
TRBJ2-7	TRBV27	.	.	TGTGCCAGCAGTTTATTCGGGGAGACTCTCTACGAGCAGTACTTC	CASSLFGETLYEQYF
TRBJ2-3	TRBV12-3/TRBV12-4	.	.	TGTGCCGGCAGTCCGAAGATCGGGGGGCCCACAGATACGCAGTATTTT	CAGSPKIGGPTDTQYF
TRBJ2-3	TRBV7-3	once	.	TGTGCCAGCAGCATTACGGCTAAAGGAGATACGCAGTATTTT	CASSITAKGDTQYF
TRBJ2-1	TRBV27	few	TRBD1	TGTGCCAGCAGTCTACCGGGACAGGGCCACTACAATGAGCAGTTCTTC	CASSLPGQGHYNEQFF
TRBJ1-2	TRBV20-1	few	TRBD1	TGCAGTGCTAGTACAGGGGAGCAGGGCTACACCTTC	CSASTGEQGYTF
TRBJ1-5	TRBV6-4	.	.	TGTGCCAGCAGTGACGGGGCCCCGGACAAATATCAGCCCCAGCATTTT	CASSDGAPDKYQPQHF
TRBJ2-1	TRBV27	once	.	TGTGCCAGCAGTCCGGCCCGAAGCTCCTACAATGAGCAGTTCTTC	CASSPARSSYNEQFF